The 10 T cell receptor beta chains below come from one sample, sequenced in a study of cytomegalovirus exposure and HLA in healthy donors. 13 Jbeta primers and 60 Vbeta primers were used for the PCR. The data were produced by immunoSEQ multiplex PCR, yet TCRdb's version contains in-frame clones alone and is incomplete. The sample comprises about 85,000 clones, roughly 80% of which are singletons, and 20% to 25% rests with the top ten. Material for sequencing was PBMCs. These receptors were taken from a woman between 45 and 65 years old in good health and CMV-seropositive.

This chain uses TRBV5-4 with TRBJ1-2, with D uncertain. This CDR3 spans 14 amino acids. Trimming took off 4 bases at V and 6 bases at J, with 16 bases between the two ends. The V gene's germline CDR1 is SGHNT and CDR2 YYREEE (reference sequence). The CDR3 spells CASSGVSESHGYTF. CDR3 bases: TGTGCCAGCAGCGGAGTTTCAGAGTCCCATGGCTACACCTTC.

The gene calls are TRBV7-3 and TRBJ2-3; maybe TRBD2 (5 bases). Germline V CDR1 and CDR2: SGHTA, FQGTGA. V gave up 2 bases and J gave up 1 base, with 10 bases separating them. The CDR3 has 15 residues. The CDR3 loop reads CASSLEGRGTDTQYF. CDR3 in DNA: TGTGCCAGCAGCTTAGAGGGCCGGGGCACAGATACGCAGTATTTT.

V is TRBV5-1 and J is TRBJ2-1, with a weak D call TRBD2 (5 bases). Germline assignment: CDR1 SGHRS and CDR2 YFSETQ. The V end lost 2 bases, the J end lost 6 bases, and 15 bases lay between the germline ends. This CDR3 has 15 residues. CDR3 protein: CASSFSDPTRNEQFF. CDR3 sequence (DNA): TGCGCCAGCAGCTTTAGCGACCCTACTCGCAATGAGCAGTTCTTC.

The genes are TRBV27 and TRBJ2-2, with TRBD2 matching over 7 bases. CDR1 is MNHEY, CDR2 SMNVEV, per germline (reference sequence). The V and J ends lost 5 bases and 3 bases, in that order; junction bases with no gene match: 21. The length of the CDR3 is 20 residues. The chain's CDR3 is CASSNSPLLWGRAHTGELFF. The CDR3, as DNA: TGTGCCAGCAGTAATTCTCCCCTATTATGGGGGAGGGCCCACACCGGGGAGCTGTTTTTT.

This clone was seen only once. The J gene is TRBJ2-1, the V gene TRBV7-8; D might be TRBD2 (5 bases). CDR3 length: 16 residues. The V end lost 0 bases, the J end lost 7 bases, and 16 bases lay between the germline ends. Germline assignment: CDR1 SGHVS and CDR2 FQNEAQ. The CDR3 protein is CASSLARVGKVNEQFF. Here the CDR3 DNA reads TGTGCCAGCAGCTTAGCGAGGGTAGGGAAGGTGAATGAGCAGTTCTTC.

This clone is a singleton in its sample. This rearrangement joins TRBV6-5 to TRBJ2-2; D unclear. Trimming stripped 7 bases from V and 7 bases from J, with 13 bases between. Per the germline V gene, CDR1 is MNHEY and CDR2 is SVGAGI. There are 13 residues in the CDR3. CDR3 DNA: TGTGCCAGCATCGCCGGTGTCGGCGGGGAGCTGTTTTTT. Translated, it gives CASIAGVGGELFF.

CDR3 nucleotides: TGTGCCAGCAGCTTAAGGGAGGGGTTCGAGCAGCCCCAGCATTTT. Its translation is CASSLREGFEQPQHF. This rearrangement joins TRBV7-8 to TRBJ1-5, with TRBD1 as a possible D gene (5 bases). Trimming shortened V by 2 bases and J by 7 bases, and 15 bases separated the two germline ends. The CDR3 loop spans 15 amino acids. Germline values: CDR1 SGHVS, CDR2 FQNEAQ.

CDR3 sequence reads: CASNREPTNSPLHF. The CDR3, as DNA: TGTGCCAGCAATCGAGAACCAACTAATTCACCCCTCCACTTT. The rearrangement links TRBV6-5 to TRBJ1-6; D call uncertain. V was clipped by 7 bases and J by 6 bases, with 13 bases between them. Germline V gene sequence: CDR1 MNHEY, CDR2 SVGAGI. The CDR3 is 14 amino acids.

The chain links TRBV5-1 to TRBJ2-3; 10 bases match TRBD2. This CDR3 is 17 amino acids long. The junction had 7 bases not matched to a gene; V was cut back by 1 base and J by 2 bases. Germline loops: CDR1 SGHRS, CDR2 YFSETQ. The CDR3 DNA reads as TGCGCCAGCAGCTTGAGCCCTAGCGGGGGTCTCACAGATACGCAGTATTTT. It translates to CASSLSPSGGLTDTQYF.

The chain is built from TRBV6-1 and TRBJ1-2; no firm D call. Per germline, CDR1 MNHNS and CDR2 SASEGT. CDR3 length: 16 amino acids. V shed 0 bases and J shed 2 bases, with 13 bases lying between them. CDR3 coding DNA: TGTGCCAGCAGTGAAGCGCGGTATGCCGAGAACTATGGCTACACCTTC. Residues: CASSEARYAENYGYTF.